This T cell receptor beta chain was retrieved from a study of T cell changes during pregnancy in multiple sclerosis. This table comes from immunoSEQ multiplex PCR, and its TCRdb copy is limited to in-frame clones, with some not included. The sample yields about 29,000 clones, around nine tenths seen once. With 4 bases removed from V and 3 bases from J, the gap between germline ends came to 15 bases. CDR3 size: 15 residues. Germline values: CDR1 SGDLS, CDR2 YYNGEE. The sequencing here drew on CD8+ T cells from peripheral blood mononuclear cells, taken after pregnancy. The TCR comes from a female donor with multiple sclerosis, enrolled in a pregnancy study. The V gene is TRBV9, the J gene TRBJ2-3, with a weak D call TRBD2 (5 bases). The chain's CDR3 is CASSSRDTYTDTQYF. The CDR3, as DNA: TGTGCCAGCAGCTCCCGGGATACCTATACAGATACGCAGTATTTT.